One T cell receptor (beta chain) is described in this entry. The data were obtained in a study of T cell responses to AZD1222 COVID-19 vaccine. Per germline, CDR1 SGHAT and CDR2 FQNNGV. CDR3 length equals 13 residues. With 5 bases clipped from V and 8 bases from J, the junction kept 5 bases outside the gene matches. Using immunoSEQ multiplex PCR, the repertoire was profiled, and TCRdb retains in-frame clones only, with some absent. The repertoire consists of 90,000 to 110,000 clones, with about 89% occurring once and the leading ten covering roughly 4.4%. The receptor comes from an adult who received the AZD1222 COVID-19 vaccine. This chain joins TRBV11-2 and TRBJ1-4, with 7 positions matching TRBD1. This sample comprised peripheral blood, obtained 28 days after the second AZD1222 dose. The CDR3 spells CASSTTGREKLFF. In DNA, the CDR3 is TGTGCCAGCAGCACGACAGGGCGGGAAAAACTGTTTTTT.